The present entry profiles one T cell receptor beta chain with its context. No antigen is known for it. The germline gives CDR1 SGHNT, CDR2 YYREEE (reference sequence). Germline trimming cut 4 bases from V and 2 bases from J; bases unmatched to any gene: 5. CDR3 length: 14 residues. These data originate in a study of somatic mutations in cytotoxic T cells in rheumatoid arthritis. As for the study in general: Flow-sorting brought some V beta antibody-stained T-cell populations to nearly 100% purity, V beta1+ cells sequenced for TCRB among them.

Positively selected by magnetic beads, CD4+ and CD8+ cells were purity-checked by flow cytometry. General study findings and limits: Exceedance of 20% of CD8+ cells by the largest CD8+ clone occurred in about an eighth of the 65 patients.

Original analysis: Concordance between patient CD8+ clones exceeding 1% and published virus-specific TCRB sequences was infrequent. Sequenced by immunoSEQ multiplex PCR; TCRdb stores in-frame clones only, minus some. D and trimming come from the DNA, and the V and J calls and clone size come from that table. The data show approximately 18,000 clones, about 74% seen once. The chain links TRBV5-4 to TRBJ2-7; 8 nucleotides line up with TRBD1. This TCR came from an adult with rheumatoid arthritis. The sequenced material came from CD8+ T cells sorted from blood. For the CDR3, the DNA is TGTGCCAGCAGCACCAGGGGGCTTGCCTACGAGCAGTACTTC. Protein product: CASSTRGLAYEQYF.